Below are 9 T cell receptor beta chains sequenced from a single sample in a study of human T cells and chemical hapten exposure. Stated time point: patch test 1, 2 weeks after DPC sensitization. Treatment of the sample: therapeutic diphenylcyclopropenone sensitization with weekly scalp DPC. TCRdb independently ran MiXCR on the RACE reads; one entry per CDR3 protein. The sample yields roughly 45,000 distinct CDR3 sequences, about a tenth seen once. The specimen was whole blood, collected in connection with sensitization to the hapten diphenylcyclopropenone (DPC). The receptors were sampled from a woman aged 45-60 years with alopecia areata. Some clones in this sample may be carry-over from other donors' samples.

This clonotype came up many times. The chain is built from TRBV7-9 and TRBJ1-3; D uncertain. The CDR3 runs 15 residues. From germline, CDR1 is SEHNR and CDR2 FQNEAQ (reference sequence). V gave up 1 base and J gave up 0 bases, with 7 bases separating them. The CDR3 region is CASSLDARSGNTIYF. CDR3 sequence (DNA): TGTGCCAGCAGCTTAGACGCGCGCTCTGGAAACACCATATATTTT.

Many counts were recorded for this clonotype. The genes are TRBV27 and TRBJ1-4, with D perhaps TRBD1 (6 bases). Per the germline V gene, CDR1 is MNHEY and CDR2 is SMNVEV (reference sequence). The V end was cut by 6 bases, the J end by 6 bases, with 14 bases between. This CDR3 comprises 14 residues. CDR3 DNA sequence: TGTGCCAGCAGGACAGGTTATGGGGATGAAAAACTGTTTTTT. It yields the protein CASRTGYGDEKLFF.

This clonotype was counted many times. V gene TRBV2 combines with J gene TRBJ2-1; TRBD2 agrees at 10 bases. The V gene's germline CDR1 is SNHLY and CDR2 FYNNEI. V dropped 6 bases and J dropped 5; count of bases not matched to a gene: 7. This CDR3 comprises 15 residues. The DNA for the CDR3 is TGTGCCAGCAGACCTAATAGCGGGAGGAACAATGAGCAGTTCTTC. Amino acid sequence: CASRPNSGRNNEQFF.

The chain carries TRBV27 and TRBJ2-6, with D unresolved. Germline CDR1 reads MNHEY; CDR2 reads SMNVEV (reference sequence). CDR3 length: 18 amino acids. V dropped 5 bases and J dropped 1 base, with 18 bases sitting between them. The CDR3 loop reads CASSPLVGRVSGANVLTF. The CDR3 coding sequence is TGTGCCAGCAGTCCCCTAGTAGGTCGAGTATCTGGGGCCAACGTCCTGACTTTC.

This clonotype was recorded many times. The chain links TRBV28 to TRBJ1-5, with unresolved D. Germline CDR1 and CDR2: MDHEN and SYDVKM. This CDR3 has 13 amino acids. V gave up 8 bases and J gave up 2 bases, with 10 bases separating them. The CDR3: CASGDYGNQPQHF. CDR3 nucleotide sequence: TGTGCCAGCGGGGATTATGGCAATCAGCCCCAGCATTTT.

This clonotype was seen at least ten times. The chain couples TRBV20-1 to TRBJ1-1, with D uncertain. This CDR3 region has 12 residues. Trimming cost V 3 bases and J 4 bases, with 9 bases left between them. Germline V lookup: CDR1 DFQATT, CDR2 SNEGSKA (reference sequence). In DNA form, the CDR3 reads TGCAGTGCTAGTGGGGATAGCACTGAAGCTTTCTTT. The encoded protein is CSASGDSTEAFF.

The sample holds many counts of this clonotype. The chain joins TRBV7-6 to TRBJ2-5, with 15 bases lining up with TRBD2. V lost 4 bases to trimming and J lost 4 bases; unmatched junction nucleotides: 1. The CDR3 loop spans 15 amino acids. Germline CDR1 is SGHVS and CDR2 is FNYEAQ. DNA of the CDR3: TGTGCCAGCAGCTGGGGACTAGCGGGAGGAGAGACCCAGTACTTC. The encoded protein is CASSWGLAGGETQYF.

A few counts support this clonotype. This sequence joins TRBV20-1 and TRBJ2-2, with 11 bases aligning to TRBD2. The CDR3 totals 15 residues. Germline V lookup: CDR1 DFQATT, CDR2 SNEGSKA (reference sequence). The trim removed 5 bases at V and 5 bases at J, leaving 7 bases unmatched. CDR3 nucleotides: TGCAGTGCTCCCGACTCTAGCGGGAGGACCGGGGAGCTGTTTTTT. Its protein is CSAPDSSGRTGELFF.

This clonotype appeared a few times. This chain connects TRBV11-2 to TRBJ1-5; the D is unclear. This CDR3 contains 15 residues. V lost 3 bases to trimming and J lost 7 bases, with 16 bases between them. The germline V gene encodes CDR1 SGHAT and CDR2 FQNNGV. The CDR3 DNA follows: TGTGCCAGCAGCTTTTCTACCCCGGAGGAACAGCCCCAGCATTTT. Encoded protein: CASSFSTPEEQPQHF.